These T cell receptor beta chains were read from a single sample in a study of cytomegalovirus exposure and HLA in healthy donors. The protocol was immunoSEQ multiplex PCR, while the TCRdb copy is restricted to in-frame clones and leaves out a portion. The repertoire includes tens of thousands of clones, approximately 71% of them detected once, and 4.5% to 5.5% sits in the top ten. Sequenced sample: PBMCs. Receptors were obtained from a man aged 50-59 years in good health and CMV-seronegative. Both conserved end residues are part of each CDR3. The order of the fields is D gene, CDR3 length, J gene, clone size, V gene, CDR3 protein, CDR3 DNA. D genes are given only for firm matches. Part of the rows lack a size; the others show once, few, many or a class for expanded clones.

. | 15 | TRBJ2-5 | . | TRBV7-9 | CASSHALEARETQYF | TGTGCCAGCAGCCATGCTCTAGAAGCTCGAGAGACCCAGTACTTC
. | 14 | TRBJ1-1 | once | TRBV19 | CASSRGVLNTEAFF | TGTGCCAGTAGTAGGGGGGTCTTGAACACTGAAGCTTTCTTT
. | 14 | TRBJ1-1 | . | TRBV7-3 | CASSLKGMVPEAFF | TGTGCCAGCAGCTTAAAGGGGATGGTACCTGAAGCTTTCTTT
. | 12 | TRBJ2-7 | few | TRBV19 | CASSISGYEQYF | TGTGCCAGTAGTATAAGCGGCTACGAGCAGTACTTC
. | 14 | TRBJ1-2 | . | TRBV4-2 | CASSQFGGAHGYTF | TGTGCCAGCAGCCAATTCGGAGGGGCCCATGGCTACACCTTC
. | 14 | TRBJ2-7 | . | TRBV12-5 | CASGLWQPPYEQYF | TGTGCTAGTGGTTTGTGGCAACCTCCCTACGAGCAGTACTTC
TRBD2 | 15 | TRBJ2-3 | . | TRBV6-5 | CASSKLAGVPDTQYF | TGTGCCAGCAGTAAACTAGCGGGGGTTCCAGATACGCAGTATTTT
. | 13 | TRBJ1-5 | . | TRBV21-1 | CASSKVLNQPQHF | TGTGCCAGCAGCAAAGTACTGAATCAGCCCCAGCATTTT
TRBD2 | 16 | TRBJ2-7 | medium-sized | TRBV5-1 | CASSLASGGSSYEQYF | TGCGCCAGCAGCTTGGCTAGCGGGGGCAGCTCCTACGAGCAGTACTTC
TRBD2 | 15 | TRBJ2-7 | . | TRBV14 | CASSQDWGGAYEQYF | TGTGCCAGCAGCCAAGATTGGGGGGGGGCCTACGAGCAGTACTTC
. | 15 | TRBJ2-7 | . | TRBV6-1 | CASREASALSYEQYF | TGTGCCAGCAGAGAAGCTAGCGCCCTGTCCTACGAGCAGTACTTC
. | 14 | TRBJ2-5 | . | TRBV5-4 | CASSSGPTQETQYF | TGTGCCAGCAGCAGCGGACCCACTCAAGAGACCCAGTACTTC
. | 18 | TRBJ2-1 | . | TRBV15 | CATSRDFGTQLIRIEQFF | TGTGCCACCAGCAGAGATTTTGGGACTCAACTTATCAGGATTGAGCAGTTCTTC
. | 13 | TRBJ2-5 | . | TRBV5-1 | CASSLNSPETQYF | TGCGCCAGCAGCTTGAACAGCCCAGAGACCCAGTACTTC
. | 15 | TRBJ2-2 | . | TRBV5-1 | CASSVATGNTGELFF | TGCGCCAGCTCCGTGGCGACAGGGAACACCGGGGAGCTGTTTTTT
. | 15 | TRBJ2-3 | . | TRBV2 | CASSDAGLSTDTQYF | TGTGCCAGCAGTGACGCGGGTCTTAGCACAGATACGCAGTATTTT
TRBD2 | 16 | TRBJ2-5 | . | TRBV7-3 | CASSRWVAGGPETQYF | TGTGCCAGCAGCCGATGGGTCGCGGGGGGGCCGGAGACCCAGTACTTC
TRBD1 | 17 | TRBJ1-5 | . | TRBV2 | CASSLPPTGSWNQPQHF | TGTGCCAGCAGCCTACCTCCGACAGGGAGCTGGAATCAGCCCCAGCATTTT
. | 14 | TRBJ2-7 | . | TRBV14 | CASSQVRGLYEQYF | TGTGCCAGCAGCCAAGTTCGGGGACTCTACGAGCAGTACTTC
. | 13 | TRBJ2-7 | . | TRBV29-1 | CSVGATGSYEQYF | TGCAGCGTGGGGGCGACCGGCTCCTACGAGCAGTACTTC
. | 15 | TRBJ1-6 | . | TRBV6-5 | CASSPSRAYNSPLHF | TGTGCCAGCAGTCCATCCAGGGCATATAATTCACCCCTCCACTTT
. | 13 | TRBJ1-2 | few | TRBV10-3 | CAISESRGYGYTF | TGTGCCATCAGTGAGTCCAGGGGCTATGGCTACACCTTC
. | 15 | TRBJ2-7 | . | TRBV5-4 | CASSLGGVSSYEQYF | TGTGCCAGCAGCTTGGGGGGGGTCAGCTCCTACGAGCAGTACTTC
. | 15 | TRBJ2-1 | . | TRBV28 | CASSPLWDTYNEQFF | TGTGCCAGCAGCCCACTTTGGGACACGTACAATGAGCAGTTCTTC
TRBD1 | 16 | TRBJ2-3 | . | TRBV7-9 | CSSSLVPGQGTDTQYF | TGTTCCAGCAGCTTAGTCCCCGGACAGGGCACAGATACGCAGTATTTT
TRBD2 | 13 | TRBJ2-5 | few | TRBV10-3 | CAIRIAGEETQYF | TGTGCCATCAGGATAGCGGGGGAAGAGACCCAGTACTTC
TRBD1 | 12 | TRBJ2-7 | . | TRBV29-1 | CSVITGVDEQYF | TGCAGCGTTATTACAGGGGTAGACGAGCAGTACTTC
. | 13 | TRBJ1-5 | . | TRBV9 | CASSVGENQPQHF | TGTGCCAGCAGCGTAGGGGAGAATCAGCCCCAGCATTTT
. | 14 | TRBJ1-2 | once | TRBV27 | CASSPSGWVVGYTF | TGTGCCAGCAGCCCTAGCGGGTGGGTGGTTGGCTACACCTTC
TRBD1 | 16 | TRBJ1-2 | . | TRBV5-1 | CASSLRQGASFYGYTF | TGCGCCAGCAGCTTACGACAGGGGGCGTCGTTCTATGGCTACACCTTC
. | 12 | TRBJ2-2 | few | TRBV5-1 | CASSLASGELFF | TGCGCCAGCAGCTTGGCCTCCGGGGAGCTGTTTTTT
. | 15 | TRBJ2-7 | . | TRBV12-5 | CASALGGVLSYEQYF | TGTGCTAGTGCCCTAGGTGGAGTTCTCTCCTACGAGCAGTACTTC
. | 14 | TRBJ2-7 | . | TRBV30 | CAWSFWEGVNEQYF | TGTGCCTGGAGCTTCTGGGAGGGGGTTAACGAGCAGTACTTC
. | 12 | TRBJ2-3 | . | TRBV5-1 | CASSLVGDTQYF | TGCGCCAGCAGCCTAGTGGGAGATACGCAGTATTTT
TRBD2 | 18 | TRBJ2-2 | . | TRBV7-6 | CASSLEMPPAGEGGELFF | TGTGCCAGCAGCTTAGAGATGCCCCCGGCGGGGGAAGGCGGGGAGCTGTTTTTT
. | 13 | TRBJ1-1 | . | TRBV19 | CASTIGVATEAFF | TGTGCCAGTACCATAGGGGTTGCCACTGAAGCTTTCTTT
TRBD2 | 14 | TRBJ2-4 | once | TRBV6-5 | CASRASGGGPIQYF | TGTGCCAGCAGAGCGAGCGGGGGGGGGCCCATTCAGTACTTC
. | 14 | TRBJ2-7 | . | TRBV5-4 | CASSRRGGVNEQYF | TGTGCCAGCAGCCGGAGGGGGGGCGTCAACGAGCAGTACTTC
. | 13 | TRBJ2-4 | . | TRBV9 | CASSVGAKNIQYF | TGTGCCAGCAGCGTCGGTGCCAAAAACATTCAGTACTTC
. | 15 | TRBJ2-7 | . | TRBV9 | CASSVDRDKFYEQYF | TGTGCCAGCAGCGTAGATAGGGACAAGTTCTACGAGCAGTACTTC
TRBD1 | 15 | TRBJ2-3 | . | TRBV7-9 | CASSRRDRGPDTQYF | TGTGCCAGCAGCCGCCGGGACAGGGGCCCAGATACGCAGTATTTT
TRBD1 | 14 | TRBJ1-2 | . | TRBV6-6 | CASSYNGQGYGYTF | TGTGCCAGCAGTTACAATGGACAGGGGTATGGCTACACCTTC
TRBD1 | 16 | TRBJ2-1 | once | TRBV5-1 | CASSLVSRTGYNEQFF | TGCGCCAGCAGCTTGGTCAGTAGGACAGGTTACAATGAGCAGTTCTTC
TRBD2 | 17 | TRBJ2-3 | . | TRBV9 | CASSARGGDRYPDTQYF | TGTGCCAGCAGCGCGCGGGGGGGGGACAGATACCCAGATACGCAGTATTTT
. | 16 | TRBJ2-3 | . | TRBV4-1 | CASSESLGGGTDTQYF | TGCGCCAGCAGTGAAAGTCTGGGGGGTGGCACAGATACGCAGTATTTT
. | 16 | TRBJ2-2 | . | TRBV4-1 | CASSQDITSLLGELFF | TGCGCCAGCAGCCAAGATATCACTAGCCTTTTGGGGGAGCTGTTTTTT
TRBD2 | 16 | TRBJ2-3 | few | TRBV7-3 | CASSSLTSGALDTQYF | TGTGCCAGCAGCTCCCTAACTAGCGGGGCGCTAGATACGCAGTATTTT